What follows are 13 T cell receptor beta chains derived from one specimen sequenced in a study of B cell selection in AIRE deficiency. Conventional CD4 T cells were sorted as CD4+CD127+ cells. Assay: immunoSEQ multiplex PCR; the TCRdb copy retains only in-frame clones and omits some. Here the sample spans some 22,000 clones, 95% to 96% being singletons. Sequencing used CD4+CD127+ conventional T cells sorted from PBMCs. The receptor set was obtained from a human donor in good health.

This rearrangement joins TRBV2 to TRBJ1-5; D may be TRBD1 (6 bases). This CDR3 spans 13 amino acids. Germline CDR1 SNHLY, CDR2 FYNNEI. The ends were cut back, 8 bases at V and 5 bases at J, with 13 bases in the middle. CDR3 protein: CASHRDRDQPQHF. CDR3 sequence (DNA): TGTGCCAGCCACAGGGACCGGGATCAGCCCCAGCATTTT.

V gene TRBV2 combines with J gene TRBJ1-2, with D possibly matching TRBD1 (6 bases). The CDR3 length is 14 residues. Deletions cut 4 bases from V and 0 bases from J, with 9 bases between. CDR1 SNHLY and CDR2 FYNNEI come from the germline V gene. For the CDR3, the DNA is TGTGCCAGCAGTGTAGACAGGCCTAACTATGGCTACACCTTC. It translates to CASSVDRPNYGYTF. Full variable domain (missing parts from reference TRBV2 and TRBJ1-2): EPEVTQTPSHQVTQMGQEVILRCVPISNHLYFYWYRQILGQKVEFLVSFYNNEISEKSEIFDDQFSVERPDGSNFTLKIRSTKLEDSAMYFCASSVDRPNYGYTFGSGTRLTVV.

This chain joins TRBV7-3 and TRBJ2-7; TRBD2 agrees at 8 bases. Trimming at V came to 4 bases and at J to 2 bases, leaving 7 bases not matched to a gene. The germline V gene has CDR1 SGHTA and CDR2 FQGTGA. The CDR3 length is 15 residues. The CDR3 loop reads CASSSNGGGPYEQYF. The CDR3 bases are TGTGCCAGCAGCTCGAACGGGGGGGGCCCCTACGAGCAGTACTTC.

V gene TRBV18 combines with J gene TRBJ2-2, with D unclear. Per the germline V gene, CDR1 is KGHSH and CDR2 is LQKENI. V lost 5 bases, J lost 0 bases, and 1 base lay in between. The CDR3 runs 12 residues. The CDR3 DNA sequence: TGTGCCAGCTCAACGAACACCGGGGAGCTGTTTTTT. This encodes CASSTNTGELFF.

The chain links TRBV10-3 to TRBJ1-4; TRBD1 matches 9 bases. Looked up from germline, CDR1 is ENHRY and CDR2 is SYGVKD. Trimming removed 4 bases from V and 7 bases from J; junction bases left unmatched: 7. The length of the CDR3 is 15 residues. The chain's CDR3 is CAISGGTGTGEKLFF. Written as DNA, the CDR3 is TGTGCCATCAGTGGAGGGACAGGGACTGGTGAAAAACTGTTTTTT.

The chain couples TRBV5-6 to TRBJ1-5; the D is unclear. Germline values: CDR1 SGHDT, CDR2 YYEEEE. The CDR3 runs to 15 residues. V lost 0 bases and J lost 0, with 7 bases in between. DNA for the CDR3: TGTGCCAGCAGCTTGGGGTTCTTTAGCAATCAGCCCCAGCATTTT. Residues: CASSLGFFSNQPQHF.

V gene TRBV7-9 combines with J gene TRBJ1-3; D gene unclear. The CDR3 loop spans 14 amino acids. Deletions cut 2 bases from V and 3 bases from J, with 8 bases between. Germline V gives CDR1 SEHNR, CDR2 FQNEAQ (reference sequence). The CDR3 sequence: CASSLYEGGNTIYF. The CDR3 DNA follows: TGTGCCAGCAGCTTATATGAGGGTGGAAACACCATATATTTT.

This sequence joins TRBV7-2 and TRBJ2-7; 12 bases agree with TRBD2. Per the germline V gene, CDR1 is SGHTA and CDR2 is FQGNSA. The CDR3 has 15 residues. After removal of 1 base from V and 6 bases from J, the junction contained 4 bases not matched to a gene. The CDR3 coding sequence is TGTGCCAGCAGCTTAGGCGGACTAGCGGGGCTCGAGCAGTACTTC. It translates to CASSLGGLAGLEQYF.

The V call is TRBV18, the J call TRBJ2-1, with D hard to call. The CDR3 runs 12 residues. Deletions cut 2 bases from V and 8 bases from J, with 7 bases between. Germline loops: CDR1 KGHSH, CDR2 LQKENI. For the CDR3, the DNA is TGTGCCAGCTCACCAGATTCCGATGAGCAGTTCTTC. As protein: CASSPDSDEQFF.

This clone was found once. The rearrangement uses TRBV11-2 and TRBJ2-5; 7 bases map to TRBD1. Germline V gene sequence: CDR1 SGHAT, CDR2 FQNNGV. This CDR3 is built from 15 residues. The V segment lost 5 bases and the J segment 3 bases; nucleotides outside the gene matches: 9. The CDR3 here is CASSQQRQGKETQYF. The CDR3 DNA is TGTGCCAGCAGCCAACAACGACAGGGAAAAGAGACCCAGTACTTC.

The chain couples TRBV5-1 to TRBJ2-7, with D possibly TRBD1 on 5 matching bases. CDR1 and CDR2 (germline): SGHRS, YFSETQ. The V gene lost 2 bases and the J gene lost 3 bases, with 12 bases spanning the gap. This CDR3 spans 14 amino acids. DNA for the CDR3: TGCGCCAGCAGCTTACTGACAGTAAACTACGAGCAGTACTTC. Amino acid sequence: CASSLLTVNYEQYF.

CDR3 region: CASSRRDSFNEQFF. CDR3 nucleotide sequence: TGTGCCAGCAGCCGAAGGGACTCGTTCAATGAGCAGTTCTTC. The genes are TRBV13 and TRBJ2-1, with D possibly being TRBD2 (6 bases). The V and J ends lost 5 bases and 6 bases respectively, with 14 bases between them. The CDR3 is 14 residues long. Germline CDR1 and CDR2: PRHDT and FYEKMQ (reference sequence).

The chain has TRBV5-1 and TRBJ2-3; TRBD2 matches at 8 bases. V gave up 4 bases and J gave up 2 bases; unmatched junction bases: 12. The CDR3 is 17 amino acids. The germline V gene encodes CDR1 SGHRS and CDR2 YFSETQ. The CDR3 loop reads CASSNLVAGGPTDTQYF. The CDR3 nucleotides are TGCGCCAGCAGCAATTTGGTGGCGGGGGGCCCCACAGATACGCAGTATTTT. The full variable domain, with the rest looked up from reference TRBV5-1 and TRBJ2-3, is KAGVTQTPRYLIKTRGQQVTLSCSPISGHRSVSWYQQTPGQGLQFLFEYFSETQRNKGNFPGRFSGRQFSNSRSEMNVSTLELGDSALYLCASSNLVAGGPTDTQYFGPGTRLTVL.